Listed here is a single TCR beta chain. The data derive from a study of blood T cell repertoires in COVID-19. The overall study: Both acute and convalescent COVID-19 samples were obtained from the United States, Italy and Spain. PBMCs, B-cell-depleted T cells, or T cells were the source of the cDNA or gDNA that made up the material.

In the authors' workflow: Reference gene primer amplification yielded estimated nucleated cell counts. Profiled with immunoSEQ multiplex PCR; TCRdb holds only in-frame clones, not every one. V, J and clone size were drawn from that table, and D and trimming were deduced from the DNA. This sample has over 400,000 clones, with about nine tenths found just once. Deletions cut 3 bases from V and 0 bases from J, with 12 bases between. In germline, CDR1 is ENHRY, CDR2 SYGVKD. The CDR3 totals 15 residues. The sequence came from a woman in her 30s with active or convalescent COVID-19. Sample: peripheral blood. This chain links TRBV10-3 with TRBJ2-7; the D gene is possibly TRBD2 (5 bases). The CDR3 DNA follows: TGTGCCATCAGTGATGGAGGCGGTTTCTCCTACGAGCAGTACTTC. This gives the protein CAISDGGGFSYEQYF.